This T cell receptor (beta chain) appears in the sequencing data of a study of shared clonotypes between healthy human individuals. Germline CDR1 and CDR2: KGHSH and LQKENI. The CDR3 runs to 14 residues. Points on this clone: Relative to the germline gene, one junction end is altered; a read error may explain this.

Clones were read by immunoSEQ multiplex PCR, and TCRdb kept only the in-frame ones, dropping some. The sample yields around 1.6 million clones, 95% to 99% seen once. The chain is built from TRBV18 and TRBJ2-7; D might be TRBD1 (5 bases). The sequence was obtained from a man younger than 40 in good health. The sequenced material came from naive CD4+ T cells sorted from blood. Sample subset: CD45RA+ positively selected. The DNA of the CDR3 is TGTGCCAGCTCACCCTCCCAGGACATACTTACGAAGAACTTC. This sequence encodes CASSPSQDILTKNF. The complete variable domain, with remaining parts taken from reference TRBV18 and TRBJ2-7, reads NAGVMQNPRHLVRRRGQEARLRCSPMKGHSHVYWYRQLPEEGLKFMVYLQKENIIDESGMPKERFSAEFPKEGPSILRIQQVVRGDSAAYFCASSPSQDILTKNFGPGTRLTVT.